This T cell receptor (beta chain) was profiled in a study of Graves' ophthalmopathy and Graves' hyperthyroidism. Whole-study findings and limits: Also, most clonotypes expanded in the thyroid above 0.001 frequency appeared in blood.

Other autoimmune diseases, uncontrolled infections, pregnancy or lactation excluded patients from enrollment. CDR3 length equals 14 residues. Germline V gives CDR1 SGHRS, CDR2 YFSETQ. Using RNA transcripts, the TCR beta CDR3 regions were amplified. HTBI primers primed a first-round RT-PCR, and a second-round multiplex PCR followed. TCRdb reanalysed the multiplex PCR reads using MiXCR and keeps one entry per CDR3 protein. The sample lists hundreds of thousands of distinct CDR3 sequences; roughly 20% were seen once. This clonotype was detected many times. Its cognate antigen is unknown. At one boundary the junction diverges from the germline segment, which might be a read error.

The sequenced material came from peripheral blood. The V call is TRBV5-1, the J call TRBJ2-2; maybe TRBD2 (5 bases). This sequence originates from a woman younger than 35 with stable Graves' hyperthyroidism. Written as DNA, the CDR3 is TGCGCCAGCAGCCTGGATACTGCCACCGGGGAGCTGTTTTTC. This codes for CASSLDTATGELFF.